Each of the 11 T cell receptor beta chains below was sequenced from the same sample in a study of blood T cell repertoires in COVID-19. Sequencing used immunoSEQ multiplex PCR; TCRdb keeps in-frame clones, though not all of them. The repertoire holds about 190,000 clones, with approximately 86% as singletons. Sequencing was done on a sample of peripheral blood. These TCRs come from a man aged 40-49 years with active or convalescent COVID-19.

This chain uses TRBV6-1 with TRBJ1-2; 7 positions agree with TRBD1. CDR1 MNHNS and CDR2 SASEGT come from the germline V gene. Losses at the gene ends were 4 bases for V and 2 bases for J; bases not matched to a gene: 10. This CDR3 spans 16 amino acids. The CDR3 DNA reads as TGTGCCAGCAGTGGGACCCAAGGACAGGCGAACTATGGCTACACCTTC. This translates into CASSGTQGQANYGYTF.

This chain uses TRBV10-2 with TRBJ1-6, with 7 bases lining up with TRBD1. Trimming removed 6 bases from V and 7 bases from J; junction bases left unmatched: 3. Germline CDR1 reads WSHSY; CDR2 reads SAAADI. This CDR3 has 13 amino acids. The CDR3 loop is CASRGQLNSPLHF. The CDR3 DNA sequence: TGCGCCAGCAGGGGACAGTTGAATTCACCCCTCCACTTT.

Written as DNA, the CDR3 is TGTGCCAGCAGCTTGACTAGCGGGGGCCGGGAGACCCAGTACTTC. Translated, it gives CASSLTSGGRETQYF. The rearrangement links TRBV7-2 to TRBJ2-5; 12 bases match TRBD2. Looked up from germline, CDR1 is SGHTA and CDR2 is FQGNSA. This CDR3 spans 15 amino acids. After removal of 3 bases from V and 5 bases from J, the junction contained 4 bases not matched to a gene.

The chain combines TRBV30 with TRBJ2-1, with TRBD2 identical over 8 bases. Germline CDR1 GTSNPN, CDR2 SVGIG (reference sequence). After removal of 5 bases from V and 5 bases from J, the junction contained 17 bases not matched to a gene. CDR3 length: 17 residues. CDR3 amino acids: CAWFMRTGGGTNNEQFF. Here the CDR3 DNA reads TGTGCCTGGTTTATGAGGACGGGCGGGGGGACTAACAATGAGCAGTTCTTC.

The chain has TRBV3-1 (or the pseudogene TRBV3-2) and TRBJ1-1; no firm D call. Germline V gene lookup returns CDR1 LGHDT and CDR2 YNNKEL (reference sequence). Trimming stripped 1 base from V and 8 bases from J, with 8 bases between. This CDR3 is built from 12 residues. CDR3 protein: CASSQGGLEAFF. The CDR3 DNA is TGTGCCAGCAGCCAAGGAGGGTTAGAAGCTTTCTTT.

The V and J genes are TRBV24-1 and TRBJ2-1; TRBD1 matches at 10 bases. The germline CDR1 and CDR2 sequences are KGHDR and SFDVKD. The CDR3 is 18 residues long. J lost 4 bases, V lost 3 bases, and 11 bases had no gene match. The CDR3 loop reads CATSDPQDRGTPYNEQFF. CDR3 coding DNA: TGTGCCACCAGTGATCCCCAGGACAGGGGGACACCTTACAATGAGCAGTTCTTC.

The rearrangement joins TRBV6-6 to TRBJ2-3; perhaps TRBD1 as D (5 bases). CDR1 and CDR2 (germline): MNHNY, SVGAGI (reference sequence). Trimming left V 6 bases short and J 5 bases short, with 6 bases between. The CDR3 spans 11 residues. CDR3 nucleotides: TGTGCCAGCAGGGGGCTAGATACGCAGTATTTT. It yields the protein CASRGLDTQYF.

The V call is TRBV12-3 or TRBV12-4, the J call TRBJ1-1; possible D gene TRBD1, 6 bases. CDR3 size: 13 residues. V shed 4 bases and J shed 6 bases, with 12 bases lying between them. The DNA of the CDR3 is TGTGCCAGCAGTTGGGCCTCAGGGGCTGAAGCTTTCTTT. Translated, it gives CASSWASGAEAFF.

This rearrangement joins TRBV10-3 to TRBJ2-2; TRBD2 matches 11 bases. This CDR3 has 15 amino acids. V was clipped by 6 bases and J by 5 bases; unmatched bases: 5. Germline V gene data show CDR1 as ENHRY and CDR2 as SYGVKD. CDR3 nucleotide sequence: TGTGCCATCAGGCAGACTAGCGGGGATACCGGGGAGCTGTTTTTT. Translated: CAIRQTSGDTGELFF.

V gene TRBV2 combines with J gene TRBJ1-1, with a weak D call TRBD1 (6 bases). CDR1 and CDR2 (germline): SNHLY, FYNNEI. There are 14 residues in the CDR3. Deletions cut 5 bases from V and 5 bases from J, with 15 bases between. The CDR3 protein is CASSPQGMGTEAFF. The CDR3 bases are TGTGCCAGCAGTCCACAGGGAATGGGGACTGAAGCTTTCTTT.

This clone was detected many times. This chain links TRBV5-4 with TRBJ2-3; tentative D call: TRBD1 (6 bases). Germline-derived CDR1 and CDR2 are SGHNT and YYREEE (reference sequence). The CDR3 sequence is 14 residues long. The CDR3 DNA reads TGTGTCTGCCTTAGCAGGGGTGGCACAGATACGCAGTATTTT. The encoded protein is CVCLSRGGTDTQYF.